The 32 T cell receptor beta chains listed next were all sequenced from one sample in a study of human T cells and chemical hapten exposure. TCRdb re-analysed the RACE reads in MiXCR, keeping a single row per CDR3 protein. The sample carries more than 250,000 distinct CDR3 sequences, approximately 8.6% recorded once. Time point defined: pre-sensitization, week 0. As for treatment: therapeutic diphenylcyclopropenone sensitization with weekly scalp DPC. The sample consisted of whole blood, taken in connection with sensitization to the hapten diphenylcyclopropenone (DPC). These receptors all stem from a woman between 35 and 50 years old with alopecia areata. Some clones in this sample may be carry-over from other donors' samples.

This clonotype has more than one count but fewer than ten. This chain links TRBV20-1 with TRBJ2-3; D remains unclear. Trimming removed 3 bases from V and 4 bases from J, with 8 bases in between. This CDR3 comprises 12 residues. Per the germline V gene, CDR1 is DFQATT and CDR2 is SNEGSKA (reference sequence). In DNA form, the CDR3 reads TGCAGTGCTAGGCGGATTTCAGATACGCAGTATTTT. The encoded protein is CSARRISDTQYF.

The table lists this clonotype with many counts. The chain couples TRBV27 to TRBJ2-4; 7 nucleotides agree with TRBD1. CDR3 length equals 13 residues. V gave up 3 bases and J gave up 6 bases; unmatched junction bases: 2. The V gene's germline CDR1 is MNHEY and CDR2 SMNVEV (reference sequence). The CDR3, as DNA: TGTGCCAGCAGTTTCACAGGGGCAAACATTCAGTACTTC. The encoded protein is CASSFTGANIQYF.

The table lists this clonotype with a few counts. The gene calls are TRBV5-5 and TRBJ1-2; a possible D gene is TRBD1 (5 bases). V was trimmed by 3 bases and J by 3 bases, leaving 12 bases between them. Germline V gives CDR1 SGHKS, CDR2 YYEKEE (reference sequence). The CDR3 consists of 14 residues. The CDR3 loop is CASSSTELDYGYTF. The CDR3, as DNA: TGTGCCAGCAGCTCGACAGAGTTAGACTATGGCTACACCTTC.

The gene calls are TRBV28 and TRBJ1-3; D remains unclear. V lost 7 bases, J lost 0 bases, and 7 bases lay in between. This CDR3 is 13 amino acids long. The germline gives CDR1 MDHEN, CDR2 SYDVKM. CDR3 sequence (DNA): TGTGCCAGCATCCCGGGCTCTGGAAACACCATATATTTT. Translated: CASIPGSGNTIYF.

The table lists this clonotype with many counts. V gene TRBV29-1 combines with J gene TRBJ2-1; no clear D. Germline CDR1 reads SQVTM; CDR2 reads ANQGSEA. The CDR3 has 14 residues. Trimming removed 3 bases from V and 0 bases from J, with 9 bases in between. As DNA, the CDR3 is TGCAGCGTTGATAACCCGAGCTCCTACAATGAGCAGTTCTTC. Its translation is CSVDNPSSYNEQFF.

This clonotype has a handful of counts. V and J are TRBV7-9 and TRBJ2-3; perhaps TRBD2 as D (6 bases). Trimming left V 5 bases short and J 0 bases short, with 15 bases between. The CDR3 loop spans 16 amino acids. Germline CDR1 is SEHNR and CDR2 is FQNEAQ (reference sequence). CDR3 protein: CASSPLASLSTDTQYF. Here the CDR3 DNA reads TGTGCCAGCAGCCCACTAGCTTCGTTAAGCACAGATACGCAGTATTTT.

V is TRBV12-3 or TRBV12-4 and J is TRBJ2-5; D tentatively fits TRBD1 or TRBD2 (5 bases each). Trimming cost V 5 bases and J 5 bases, with 15 bases left between them. The CDR3 runs 14 residues. CDR3 sequence: CASSRRDPPETQYF. The CDR3 region has the DNA TGTGCCAGCAGTCGAAGGGACCCTCCGGAGACCCAGTACTTC.

The chain couples TRBV6-2 or TRBV6-3 to TRBJ2-3; tentative D call: TRBD2 (6 bases). This CDR3 has 15 amino acids. Trimming took off 6 bases at V and 4 bases at J, with 17 bases between the two ends. Germline V gene sequence: CDR1 MNHEY, CDR2 SVGEGT. This CDR3 reads CASRHRDSVPDTQYF. The CDR3, as DNA: TGTGCCAGCAGACACCGGGACTCCGTCCCAGATACGCAGTATTTT.

This clonotype came up many times. The genes are TRBV6-2 or TRBV6-3 and TRBJ1-2, with D tentatively TRBD1 (5 bases). The CDR3 has 13 amino acids. V dropped 4 bases and J dropped 3 bases, with 9 bases sitting between them. The germline gives CDR1 MNHEY, CDR2 SVGEGT. The DNA of the CDR3 is TGTGCCAGCAGTTTCGGGACGGACTATGGCTACACCTTC. Encoded protein: CASSFGTDYGYTF.

The chain has TRBV6-2 or TRBV6-3 and TRBJ2-1; the match to TRBD2 covers 7 bases. The CDR3 loop spans 14 amino acids. The germline V gene encodes CDR1 MNHEY and CDR2 SVGEGT. V was pared by 0 bases and J by 13 bases, with 9 bases of the junction left unmatched. In DNA, the CDR3 is TGTGCCAGCAGTTACTCGATACGGGAGGCACCCCAGTTCTTC. Residues: CASSYSIREAPQFF.

The rearrangement uses TRBV7-9 and TRBJ2-5; 12 positions agree with TRBD2. The ends lost 5 bases at V and 4 bases at J; junction bases unmatched: 8. Germline loops: CDR1 SEHNR, CDR2 FQNEAQ (reference sequence). CDR3 length equals 16 residues. CDR3 DNA sequence: TGTGCCAGCAGCCCACAACGGACTAGCGGGACAGAGACCCAGTACTTC. Amino acids: CASSPQRTSGTETQYF.

This clonotype was counted a few times. The genes are TRBV5-1 and TRBJ1-5; TRBD1 matches at 8 bases. Germline CDR1 reads SGHRS; CDR2 reads YFSETQ. Trimming cost V 0 bases and J 2 bases; bases outside gene matches: 4. This CDR3 comprises 16 residues. The CDR3 loop is CASSLGLTGGNQPQHF. The CDR3 DNA reads TGCGCCAGCAGCTTGGGGCTGACAGGGGGCAATCAGCCCCAGCATTTT.

Ten or more counts support this clonotype. The V call is TRBV28, the J call TRBJ2-5; maybe TRBD1 (6 bases). V dropped 3 bases and J dropped 4 bases, with 9 bases sitting between them. CDR1 MDHEN and CDR2 SYDVKM come from the germline V gene. The CDR3 is 13 amino acids. The CDR3 spells CASSFQGLETQYF. In nucleotides, the CDR3 is TGTGCCAGCAGTTTTCAGGGGTTAGAGACCCAGTACTTC. Supplemented by reference TRBV28 and TRBJ2-5, the full variable domain reads DVKVTQSSRYLVKRTGEKVFLECVQDMDHENMFWYRQDPGLGLRLIYFSYDVKMKEKGDIPEGYSVSREKKERFSLILESASTNQTSMYLCASSFQGLETQYFGPGTRLLVL.

This clonotype has more than one count but fewer than ten. The chain combines TRBV7-2 with TRBJ1-1; D may be TRBD1 (6 bases). The germline V gene encodes CDR1 SGHTA and CDR2 FQGNSA. The CDR3 covers 14 residues. V lost 6 bases to trimming and J lost 0 bases, with 11 bases between them. The chain's CDR3 is CASRPTGMNTEAFF. The CDR3 bases are TGTGCCAGCAGGCCAACAGGGATGAACACTGAAGCTTTCTTT.

The rearrangement links TRBV4-3 to TRBJ1-6; D call uncertain. The CDR3 extends over 17 amino acids. Germline lookup yields CDR1 LGHNA and CDR2 YSLEER. V dropped 1 base and J dropped 4 bases, with 14 bases sitting between them. DNA for the CDR3: TGCGCCAGCAGCCAAGTGAAGGCCGACCGGTATAATTCACCCCTCCACTTT. Its protein product is CASSQVKADRYNSPLHF.

This clonotype was counted between two and nine times. This chain joins TRBV7-2 and TRBJ2-6; D may match TRBD1 or TRBD2 (6 bases each). Germline CDR1 and CDR2: SGHTA and FQGNSA. With 6 bases removed from V and 4 bases from J, the gap between germline ends came to 28 bases. The CDR3 is 20 amino acids. CDR3 loop: CASSYKGAGGTLRGANVLTF. The CDR3, as DNA: TGTGCCAGCAGTTACAAGGGAGCCGGGGGCACATTACGAGGGGCCAACGTCCTGACTTTC.

J is TRBJ1-2 and V is TRBV6-1; TRBD1 matches 7 bases. CDR1 and CDR2 (germline): MNHNS, SASEGT. CDR3 size: 14 residues. The V gene end was trimmed by 8 bases and the J gene end by 6 bases; junction bases not matched to a gene: 12. The CDR3 DNA sequence: TGTGCCAGCCGGGTGGGAGACAGGGCGCATGGCTACACCTTC. Translated, it gives CASRVGDRAHGYTF.

V is TRBV28 and J is TRBJ2-5; D ambiguous. Germline CDR1 MDHEN, CDR2 SYDVKM. V dropped 6 bases and J dropped 0 bases, with 11 bases sitting between them. The CDR3 is 14 residues long. As DNA, the CDR3 is TGTGCCAGCAGCCCGCCCCCCCACCAAGAGACCCAGTACTTC. It codes for CASSPPPHQETQYF.

The gene calls are TRBV2 and TRBJ1-1; perhaps TRBD1 as D (5 bases). The germline CDR1 and CDR2 sequences are SNHLY and FYNNEI. V dropped 4 bases and J dropped 5 bases, with 14 bases sitting between them. The CDR3 sequence is 14 residues long. The DNA for the CDR3 is TGTGCCAGCAGTGCAGGGACGGTGGGGACTGAAGCTTTCTTT. Protein sequence: CASSAGTVGTEAFF.

The sample holds many counts of this clonotype. This chain joins TRBV11-2 and TRBJ2-2, with TRBD2 matching over 14 bases. This CDR3 has 15 residues. The V and J ends lost 5 bases and 6 bases, in that order; junction bases with no gene match: 2. CDR1 is SGHAT and CDR2 is FQNNGV in the germline V gene. For the CDR3, the DNA is TGTGCCAGCAGCCCGGGACTAGCGGGAGCCGGGGAGCTGTTTTTT. As protein: CASSPGLAGAGELFF.

This clonotype has more than one count but fewer than ten. This chain links TRBV25-1 with TRBJ2-7, with D possibly being TRBD2 (6 bases). The CDR3 loop spans 13 amino acids. V lost 2 bases, J lost 6 bases, and 11 bases lay in between. The germline V gene has CDR1 MGHDK and CDR2 SYGVNS. Here the CDR3 reads CASSELSSGEQYF. CDR3 nucleotides: TGTGCCAGCAGTGAACTTAGTAGCGGCGAGCAGTACTTC.

The chain employs TRBV4-3 and TRBJ1-2; D not certain. The CDR3 totals 16 residues. Per the germline V gene, CDR1 is LGHNA and CDR2 is YSLEER. The V end was cut by 1 base, the J end by 7 bases, with 19 bases between. As DNA, the CDR3 is TGCGCCAGCAGCCAAGGTGGAGACTCGCGGTTTTCTGGCTACACCTTC. Amino acids: CASSQGGDSRFSGYTF.

This clonotype was observed a handful of times. The J gene is TRBJ2-2, the V gene TRBV9; D ambiguous. The germline gives CDR1 SGDLS, CDR2 YYNGEE. With 0 bases removed from V and 0 bases from J, the gap between germline ends came to 9 bases. The CDR3 runs to 16 residues. CDR3 DNA sequence: TGTGCCAGCAGCGTAGGAAGACCCTCGAACACCGGGGAGCTGTTTTTT. Its protein product is CASSVGRPSNTGELFF.

This sequence joins TRBV4-1 and TRBJ2-1; TRBD2 matches at 16 bases. This CDR3 is 17 amino acids long. The trim removed 5 bases at V and 6 bases at J, leaving 7 bases unmatched. Germline CDR1 is MGHRA and CDR2 is YSYEKL. CDR3 bases: TGCGCCAGCAGCGGCGGGACTAGCGGGAGGGCCTTCAATGAGCAGTTCTTC. Protein: CASSGGTSGRAFNEQFF.

This chain connects TRBV20-1 to TRBJ2-2, with D perhaps matching TRBD2 (6 bases). V was shortened by 6 bases and J by 5 bases, with 16 bases between the two germline ends. The germline V gene encodes CDR1 DFQATT and CDR2 SNEGSKA (reference sequence). This CDR3 has 14 residues. The CDR3 sequence: CSALTSRGTGELFF. The CDR3 DNA is TGCAGTGCACTTACTAGCCGGGGGACCGGGGAGCTGTTTTTT.

This clonotype has a count of ten or more. This chain joins TRBV6-5 and TRBJ2-3, with 13 bases fitting TRBD2. The CDR3 runs 17 residues. Germline CDR1 reads MNHEY; CDR2 reads SVGAGI. V trimming: 4 bases; J trimming: 4 bases; junction bases outside the gene matches: 8. Here the CDR3 reads CASSLGRTSGSPDTQYF. The CDR3 DNA reads as TGTGCCAGCAGTTTAGGTCGGACTAGCGGGAGTCCAGATACGCAGTATTTT.

The chain combines TRBV28 with TRBJ2-7; D may be TRBD2 (7 bases). The V gene lost 5 bases and the J gene lost 2 bases, with 13 bases spanning the gap. The CDR3 runs 14 residues. From germline, CDR1 is MDHEN and CDR2 SYDVKM. CDR3 residues: CASSIQGGTYEQYF. The CDR3 coding sequence is TGTGCCAGCAGTATACAGGGAGGGACCTACGAGCAGTACTTC.

In its sample, this clonotype was seen a few times. The chain recombines TRBV12-3 or TRBV12-4 with TRBJ2-6, with 11 nucleotides matching TRBD2. The CDR3 length is 22 residues. With 2 bases clipped from V and 2 bases from J, the junction kept 17 bases outside the gene matches. This CDR3 is CASSLFPMSSSGRLTGANVLTF. The CDR3 coding sequence is TGTGCCAGCAGTTTATTCCCGATGTCTTCTAGCGGGAGGCTGACTGGGGCCAACGTCCTGACTTTC.

In its sample, this clonotype was seen a few times. The V call is TRBV10-3, the J call TRBJ2-1; D not certain. The germline V gene has CDR1 ENHRY and CDR2 SYGVKD. With 6 bases removed from V and 0 bases from J, the gap between germline ends came to 9 bases. The CDR3 has 14 residues. The CDR3 protein is CAISDSSSYNEQFF. The DNA for the CDR3 is TGTGCCATCAGCGACTCGAGCTCCTACAATGAGCAGTTCTTC.

The V gene is TRBV24-1, the J gene TRBJ1-5; D unclear. CDR1 is KGHDR, CDR2 SFDVKD, per germline. This CDR3 comprises 12 residues. V shed 4 bases and J shed 4 bases, with 4 bases lying between them. The CDR3 DNA reads as TGTGCCACCAGTGACCAGAATCAGCCCCAGCATTTT. It translates to CATSDQNQPQHF.

This clonotype was counted only a few times. The chain combines TRBV27 with TRBJ1-5; possibly TRBD1 for D (5 bases). The CDR3 is 13 residues long. CDR1 is MNHEY and CDR2 is SMNVEV in the germline V gene (reference sequence). Trimming took 5 bases from V and 8 from J, leaving 13 bases between them. The CDR3, as DNA: TGTGCCAGCAGTAGGGGACGGTCTGAGCCCCAGCATTTT. Amino acid sequence: CASSRGRSEPQHF.

The chain links TRBV4-2 to TRBJ2-5, with 8 nucleotides matching TRBD1. From germline, CDR1 is LGHNA and CDR2 YNFKEQ. V lost 3 bases to trimming and J lost 3 bases; unmatched junction nucleotides: 3. The CDR3 length is 14 residues. The CDR3 reads CASSQSTGEETQYF. CDR3 DNA sequence: TGTGCCAGCAGCCAGTCGACAGGGGAAGAGACCCAGTACTTC.